The 24 T cell receptor beta chains reported below all come from one sample, sequenced in a study of STAT5B mutations in CD4+ large granular lymphocyte leukemia. Generated by immunoSEQ multiplex PCR, the TCRdb table keeps only in-frame clones and is missing some. The sample holds approximately 32,000 clones, 72% seen once. The sequencing sample was made of CD4+ T cells from blood buffy coats. These TCRs come from a human donor in good health.

The genes are TRBV6-6 and TRBJ1-1, with D perhaps TRBD1 (5 bases). CDR3 length equals 15 residues. Trimming removed 0 bases from V and 4 bases from J, with 12 bases in between. Germline V lookup: CDR1 MNHNY, CDR2 SVGAGI (reference sequence). CDR3 coding DNA: TGTGCCAGCAGTTACTCGACTGGGGGAGGCACTGAAGCTTTCTTT. Amino acids: CASSYSTGGGTEAFF.

The DNA for the CDR3 is TGTGCCAGCAGCTTGGAAAGGGAAAATTCACCCCTCCACTTT. Its protein product is CASSLERENSPLHF. The chain uses TRBV7-2 and TRBJ1-6; D not certain. In germline, CDR1 is SGHTA, CDR2 FQGNSA. The CDR3 sequence is 14 residues long. The V gene lost 3 bases and the J gene lost 7 bases, with 10 bases spanning the gap.

The V call is TRBV29-1, the J call TRBJ2-2; either TRBD1 or TRBD2 may fit D (5 bases each). The length of the CDR3 is 14 residues. Germline V gene data show CDR1 as SQVTM and CDR2 as ANQGSEA. The ends were cut back, 6 bases at V and 5 bases at J, with 16 bases in the middle. The CDR3 loop is CSVNRDAGTGELFF. Written as DNA, the CDR3 is TGCAGCGTGAACCGGGACGCCGGGACCGGGGAGCTGTTTTTT.

The chain recombines TRBV9 with TRBJ2-3; D is tentatively TRBD1 or TRBD2 (5 bases each). The CDR3 consists of 18 residues. In germline, CDR1 is SGDLS, CDR2 YYNGEE. The V end was cut by 0 bases, the J end by 4 bases, with 21 bases between. Here the CDR3 DNA reads TGTGCCAGCAGCGTAGCATTTGGGGGTTCGAGGGTAGCAGATACGCAGTATTTT. Protein sequence: CASSVAFGGSRVADTQYF.

The V and J genes are TRBV5-8 and TRBJ1-3; D is possibly TRBD1 (5 bases). CDR3 size: 15 residues. Germline CDR1 is SGHTS and CDR2 is YDEGEE. V lost 4 bases and J 4 bases, leaving 15 bases between the germline ends. The CDR3 DNA reads TGTGCCAGCAGCCCCTTCGGGGGGGGAGGAAACACCATATATTTT. This encodes CASSPFGGGGNTIYF.

The chain employs TRBV6-1 and TRBJ1-3, with 12 bases identical to TRBD1. The trim removed 4 bases at V and 7 bases at J, leaving 8 bases unmatched. The germline V gene encodes CDR1 MNHNS and CDR2 SASEGT. The CDR3 totals 16 residues. The CDR3 DNA is TGTGCCAGCAGTGGGATCCGGGACAGGGGGCGGAACACCATATATTTT. Its translation: CASSGIRDRGRNTIYF.

The chain carries TRBV10-1 and TRBJ2-2; perhaps TRBD1 as D (5 bases). The CDR3 runs to 16 residues. V lost 6 bases to trimming and J lost 6 bases, with 20 bases between them. CDR1 WNHNN and CDR2 SYGVQD come from the germline V gene (reference sequence). CDR3 bases: TGCGCCAGCAGCGAACAACCGGCAGGGTCGGCCGGGGAGCTGTTTTTT. It is translated as CASSEQPAGSAGELFF.

The genes are TRBV5-1 and TRBJ2-1; D unresolved. The V end lost 1 base, the J end lost 5 bases, and 13 bases lay between the germline ends. The V gene's germline CDR1 is SGHRS and CDR2 YFSETQ. The CDR3 totals 15 residues. CDR3 region: CASSLSDETHNEQFF. DNA for the CDR3: TGCGCCAGCAGCTTGAGCGACGAGACCCACAATGAGCAGTTCTTC.

This clone was seen once. The chain couples TRBV6-6 to TRBJ1-1, with D perhaps TRBD1 (6 bases). V was cut by 5 bases and J by 0 bases, with 13 bases left in between. CDR3 length: 15 amino acids. Germline CDR1 and CDR2: MNHNY and SVGAGI (reference sequence). Here the CDR3 DNA reads TGTGCCAGCAGTACCTGGGACACCTTGAACACTGAAGCTTTCTTT. Amino acids: CASSTWDTLNTEAFF.

The gene calls are TRBV5-4 and TRBJ1-1; 10 positions match TRBD1. J lost 4 bases, V lost 4 bases, and 7 bases had no gene match. The V gene's germline CDR1 is SGHNT and CDR2 YYREEE (reference sequence). CDR3 length equals 15 residues. The CDR3 reads CASSPPTGGPTEAFF. The CDR3 bases are TGTGCCAGCAGCCCGCCGACAGGGGGCCCCACTGAAGCTTTCTTT.

This clone has more than one count but fewer than ten. The rearrangement uses TRBV2 and TRBJ1-2; D is possibly TRBD1 (6 bases). The CDR3 consists of 14 residues. V lost 5 bases, J lost 3 bases, and 13 bases lay in between. Germline CDR1 and CDR2: SNHLY and FYNNEI. CDR3 sequence (DNA): TGTGCCAGCAGTCCTCAGGGGCGCGACTATGGCTACACCTTC. Protein: CASSPQGRDYGYTF.

The chain carries TRBV19 and TRBJ2-7, with D possibly being TRBD1 (5 bases). The CDR3 covers 14 residues. The germline V and J ends were trimmed by 2 bases and 2 bases, with 10 bases remaining between them. The germline gives CDR1 LNHDA, CDR2 SQIVND (reference sequence). CDR3 in amino acids: CASSISQATYEQYF. The CDR3 coding sequence is TGTGCCAGTAGTATATCACAGGCGACCTACGAGCAGTACTTC.

The chain recombines TRBV2 with TRBJ1-3, with 8 bases matching TRBD1. The J segment lost 1 base and the V segment lost 1 base, leaving 6 bases of the junction unmatched. Germline V gene sequence: CDR1 SNHLY, CDR2 FYNNEI. The length of the CDR3 is 17 residues. The CDR3 is CASSEVGGQVSGNTIYF. DNA of the CDR3: TGTGCCAGCAGTGAAGTTGGGGGACAGGTATCTGGAAACACCATATATTTT. Full variable domain (missing parts from reference TRBV2 and TRBJ1-3): EPEVTQTPSHQVTQMGQEVILRCVPISNHLYFYWYRQILGQKVEFLVSFYNNEISEKSEIFDDQFSVERPDGSNFTLKIRSTKLEDSAMYFCASSEVGGQVSGNTIYFGEGSWLTVV.

This clone was seen only a few times. CDR3 sequence reads: CASTQWTGTGGPYEQYF. CDR3 sequence (DNA): TGTGCCAGCACTCAGTGGACCGGGACAGGGGGCCCCTACGAGCAGTACTTC. V and J are TRBV7-9 and TRBJ2-7; 12 nucleotides line up with TRBD1. In germline, CDR1 is SEHNR, CDR2 FQNEAQ (reference sequence). J was trimmed by 2 bases and V by 7 bases; bases with no gene match: 12. The CDR3 runs 17 residues.

This chain uses TRBV6-6 with TRBJ2-3; 10 bases map to TRBD2. From germline, CDR1 is MNHNY and CDR2 SVGAGI (reference sequence). The V segment lost 10 bases and the J segment 5 bases; nucleotides outside the gene matches: 9. The CDR3 contains 14 residues. The CDR3 DNA follows: TGTGCCACTAACCGAGCGGGGGGGCTAGATACGCAGTATTTT. This translates into CATNRAGGLDTQYF.

V gene TRBV15 combines with J gene TRBJ1-4, with no clear D. Trimming took 3 bases from V and 7 from J, leaving 15 bases between them. CDR3 size: 15 residues. Germline V CDR1 and CDR2: LNHNV, YYDKDF (reference sequence). This CDR3 reads CATSRTRSPGEKLFF. CDR3 bases: TGTGCCACCAGCAGGACGAGATCTCCGGGTGAAAAACTGTTTTTT.

This clone appeared a single time. This sequence joins TRBV28 and TRBJ1-6; 9 nucleotides match TRBD1. CDR3 size: 17 residues. Germline V gives CDR1 MDHEN, CDR2 SYDVKM. J gave up 10 bases and V 5 bases, and 15 bases lay outside the gene matches. As DNA, the CDR3 is TGTGCCAGCAGTATACCGGGAACAGGGGGCGCAGGGTCACCCCTCCACTTT. Its protein product is CASSIPGTGGAGSPLHF.

CDR3 DNA sequence: TGTGCCAGCAGCAAACGAGCCCCTAGGAACAATGAGCAGTTCTTC. Protein: CASSKRAPRNNEQFF. The chain links TRBV21-1 to TRBJ2-1; the table's D call, TRBD2, has no DNA check behind it. TRBV21-1 counts as a pseudogene. The CDR3 contains 15 residues.

This sequence joins TRBV7-2 and TRBJ1-2; 9 nucleotides match TRBD1. The CDR3 is made up of 15 amino acids. Per the germline V gene, CDR1 is SGHTA and CDR2 is FQGNSA. After removal of 7 bases from V and 7 bases from J, the junction contained 13 bases not matched to a gene. The DNA for the CDR3 is TGTGCCAGCACCCAGGGTTCGGGACAGGGTTCTGGCTACACCTTC. This codes for CASTQGSGQGSGYTF.

The chain uses TRBV5-6 and TRBJ1-6; perhaps TRBD1 as D (6 bases). Germline V gene sequence: CDR1 SGHDT, CDR2 YYEEEE. The length of the CDR3 is 14 residues. V was cut by 2 bases and J by 8 bases, with 11 bases left in between. The CDR3 bases are TGTGCCAGCAGCTTAGGACAGCCAGATTCACCCCTCCACTTT. Protein sequence: CASSLGQPDSPLHF.

This clone was detected only a few times. The V gene is TRBV5-8, the J gene TRBJ1-2; no firm D call. Per germline, CDR1 SGHTS and CDR2 YDEGEE. The CDR3 totals 15 residues. V was clipped by 4 bases and J by 4 bases, with 17 bases between them. The CDR3 spells CASSKGGEIGYGYTF. In DNA form, the CDR3 reads TGTGCCAGCAGCAAAGGCGGGGAAATCGGCTATGGCTACACCTTC.

This clone was seen a few times. The V and J genes are TRBV19 and TRBJ1-6; D possibly corresponds to TRBD1 (6 bases). This CDR3 is built from 14 residues. V was clipped by 3 bases and J by 7 bases, with 10 bases between them. Germline CDR1 reads LNHDA; CDR2 reads SQIVND (reference sequence). For the CDR3, the DNA is TGTGCCAGTAGTATTCAGGGGACCAATTCACCCCTCCACTTT. It is translated as CASSIQGTNSPLHF.

The CDR3: CASSSRTGTDTQYF. The CDR3 region has the DNA TGTGCCAGCTCGTCTAGAACAGGGACAGATACGCAGTATTTT. The chain employs TRBV18 and TRBJ2-3; a possible D gene is TRBD1 (6 bases). Per germline, CDR1 KGHSH and CDR2 LQKENI. With 6 bases removed from V and 3 bases from J, the gap between germline ends came to 13 bases. The CDR3 sequence is 14 residues long.

This sequence joins TRBV7-3 and TRBJ2-1; 11 nucleotides line up with TRBD2. V shed 6 bases and J 4 bases; nucleotides not matched to a gene: 5. Germline CDR1 and CDR2: SGHTA and FQGTGA. This CDR3 has 15 amino acids. In nucleotides, the CDR3 is TGTGCCAGCAGACAGACTAGCGGGGCGTACAATGAGCAGTTCTTC. Translation: CASRQTSGAYNEQFF.